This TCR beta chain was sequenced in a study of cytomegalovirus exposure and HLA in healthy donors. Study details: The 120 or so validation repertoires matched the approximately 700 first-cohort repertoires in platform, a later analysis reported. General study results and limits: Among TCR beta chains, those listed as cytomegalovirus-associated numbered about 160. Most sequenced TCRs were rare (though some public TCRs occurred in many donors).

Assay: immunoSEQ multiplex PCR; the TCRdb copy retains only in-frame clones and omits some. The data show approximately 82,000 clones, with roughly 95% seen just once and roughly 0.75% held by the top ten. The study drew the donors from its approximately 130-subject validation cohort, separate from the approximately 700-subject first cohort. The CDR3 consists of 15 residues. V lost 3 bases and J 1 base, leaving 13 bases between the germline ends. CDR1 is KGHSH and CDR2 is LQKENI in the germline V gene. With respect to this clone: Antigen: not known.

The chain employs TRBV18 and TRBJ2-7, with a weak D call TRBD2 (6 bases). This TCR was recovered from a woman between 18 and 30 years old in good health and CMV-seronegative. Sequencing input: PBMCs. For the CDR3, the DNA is TGTGCCAGCTCACCCCGCCGGGACTTGTCCTACGAGCAGTACTTC. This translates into CASSPRRDLSYEQYF.